This T cell receptor beta chain was obtained from a study of T cell changes during pregnancy in multiple sclerosis (dated by TCRdb to about 2019). Turning to the overall study: In women with multiple sclerosis, the researchers looked at how the T cell repertoire shifted as pregnancy progressed.

For this chain, trimming is 4 bases at the V end and 4 bases at the J end, and the number of junction bases without a gene match is 6. CDR1 and CDR2 were assigned from the germline V gene as SGHDT and YYEEEE. The CDR3 runs 15 amino acids, cysteine and phenylalanine included. Kept here is only the CDR3 DNA, which spans 45 bases and is read in frame from base 1. On this clone itself: The antigen it recognizes is unknown. Per-base qualities were not stored, and no clone one base away is much larger.

The library was made by the immunoSEQ multiplex PCR assay. TCRdb took over this immuneACCESS table, retaining in-frame rearrangements with V and J assigned. Such tables are incomplete; in checked studies, under half of the missing clones stem from an unresolved V gene, and the remainder is unexplained. This sample comprises 85,000 to 120,000 clones, roughly 89% of them detected only once. About 1.5% of the sample comes from the top ten. This TCR came from a female donor with multiple sclerosis, enrolled in a pregnancy study. In this chain, TRBV5-6 is recombined with TRBJ2-7, with 12 bases in between that match TRBD2. Source: peripheral blood, taken before pregnancy. Here the CDR3 is given as CASSEGLAGMYEQYF. The DNA sequence is given as TGTGCCAGCAGCGAAGGACTAGCGGGAATGTACGAGCAGTACTTC.